These 18 T cell receptor beta chains were all obtained from the same sample, sequenced in a study of shared clonotypes between healthy human individuals. Data came from immunoSEQ multiplex PCR; TCRdb stores just in-frame clones and leaves some out. The sample consists of about a million clones, roughly 75% of them appearing once. The sequencing sample was made of memory CD4+ T cells sorted from blood. The subset here: CD45RA-negative fraction. These receptors were taken from a man aged 18 to 30 in good health.

The chain recombines TRBV5-4 with TRBJ2-7; TRBD1 agrees at 8 bases. Trimming cost V 4 bases and J 7 bases; bases outside gene matches: 7. The CDR3 length is 13 residues. The V gene's germline CDR1 is SGHNT and CDR2 YYREEE (reference sequence). The CDR3 coding sequence is TGTGCCAGCAGCGGGGACAGGACCGGGGAGCAGTACTTC. Amino acid sequence: CASSGDRTGEQYF.

The genes are TRBV10-2 and TRBJ2-5, with D unresolved. This CDR3 region has 13 residues. Germline CDR1 is WSHSY and CDR2 is SAAADI. The germline V and J ends were trimmed by 0 bases and 2 bases, with 4 bases remaining between them. The CDR3 loop reads CASSESLQETQYF. The CDR3 DNA follows: TGCGCCAGCAGTGAGTCCCTGCAAGAGACCCAGTACTTC.

Only a few counts were recorded for this clone. This chain uses TRBV5-4 with TRBJ2-3; TRBD1 matches at 8 bases. The J segment lost 2 bases and the V segment lost 1 base, leaving 6 bases of the junction unmatched. Germline V gives CDR1 SGHNT, CDR2 YYREEE (reference sequence). CDR3 length equals 16 residues. The DNA for the CDR3 is TGTGCCAGCAGCTTGCCCCGGGACAGGTTCACAGATACGCAGTATTTT. Translating it yields CASSLPRDRFTDTQYF.

The chain employs TRBV5-1 and TRBJ2-1; a possible D gene is TRBD1 (6 bases). The CDR3 consists of 14 residues. Per the germline V gene, CDR1 is SGHRS and CDR2 is YFSETQ. Trimming removed 7 bases from V and 6 bases from J, with 17 bases in between. The CDR3, as DNA: TGCGCCAGCGGAGTGGGGGCCGGTAGCAATGAGCAGTTCTTC. Residues: CASGVGAGSNEQFF.

The chain combines TRBV27 with TRBJ1-2; no definite D call. CDR1 and CDR2 (germline): MNHEY, SMNVEV (reference sequence). The ends were cut back, 10 bases at V and 7 bases at J, with 19 bases in the middle. The CDR3 runs 13 residues. The CDR3: CATTDLHGVGYTF. The CDR3 DNA reads TGTGCCACCACCGACCTGCACGGCGTTGGCTACACCTTC.

This chain joins TRBV29-1 and TRBJ2-7, with 9 bases fitting TRBD1. In germline, CDR1 is SQVTM, CDR2 ANQGSEA. V was clipped by 6 bases and J by 3 bases; unmatched bases: 6. The CDR3 is made up of 13 amino acids. Written as DNA, the CDR3 is TGCAGCGTCCAAAGGGGACAGGGCTACGAGCAGTACTTC. Translated: CSVQRGQGYEQYF.

The chain joins TRBV5-4 to TRBJ2-7, with 7 bases fitting TRBD2. Germline trimming cut 0 bases from V and 5 bases from J; bases unmatched to any gene: 11. CDR3 length equals 16 residues. CDR1 SGHNT and CDR2 YYREEE come from the germline V gene (reference sequence). The CDR3 spells CASSLGSAGARDEQYF. The CDR3 bases are TGTGCCAGCAGCTTGGGGTCGGCGGGAGCTCGGGACGAGCAGTACTTC.

The chain links TRBV7-2 to TRBJ1-1, with 9 bases lining up with TRBD1. Germline CDR1 SGHTA, CDR2 FQGNSA. There are 14 residues in the CDR3. The V segment lost 3 bases and the J segment 4 bases; nucleotides outside the gene matches: 3. CDR3 nucleotide sequence: TGTGCCAGCAGCTTGACAGGGGGATTCACTGAAGCTTTCTTT. Translating gives CASSLTGGFTEAFF.

The chain combines TRBV5-6 with TRBJ2-3, with TRBD1 as a possible D gene (5 bases). CDR1 is SGHDT, CDR2 YYEEEE, per germline. The CDR3 has 16 residues. Deletions cut 2 bases from V and 6 bases from J, with 19 bases between. The CDR3 DNA is TGTGCCAGCAGCTTTGCGACAGACGTCAGGGTCGATACGCAGTATTTT. This gives the protein CASSFATDVRVDTQYF.

This chain uses TRBV19 with TRBJ1-2; D gene uncertain. Germline V gives CDR1 LNHDA, CDR2 SQIVND (reference sequence). CDR3 size: 16 residues. V dropped 2 bases and J dropped 7 bases, with 20 bases sitting between them. CDR3 in amino acids: CASSIIGAAGIGGYTF. As DNA, the CDR3 is TGTGCCAGTAGTATAATCGGTGCGGCAGGAATTGGTGGCTACACCTTC.

Worth noting for this clone: The sample carries other DNA sequences with the same CDR3. V usage is TRBV5-4 and J usage is TRBJ2-1; 12 bases fit TRBD2. The CDR3 has 15 residues. Germline trimming cut 4 bases from V and 4 bases from J; bases unmatched to any gene: 3. CDR1 and CDR2 (germline): SGHNT, YYREEE (reference sequence). In DNA, the CDR3 is TGTGCCAGCAGCCTAGCGGGAGGGACGTACAATGAGCAGTTCTTC. Amino acid sequence: CASSLAGGTYNEQFF.

This sequence joins TRBV7-9 and TRBJ2-7; D may be TRBD1 (5 bases). Trimming removed 3 bases at V and 5 bases at J, with 20 bases between. CDR3 length: 16 amino acids. In germline, CDR1 is SEHNR, CDR2 FQNEAQ (reference sequence). DNA for the CDR3: TGTGCCAGCAGCTTGACGAAGGGTCAGGGCGGCGACGAGCAGTACTTC. It specifies CASSLTKGQGGDEQYF. Based on the CDR3 plus reference TRBV7-9 and TRBJ2-7, the full variable domain is DTGVSQNPRHKITKRGQNVTFRCDPISEHNRLYWYRQTLGQGPEFLTYFQNEAQLEKSRLLSDRFSAERPKGSFSTLEIQRTEQGDSAMYLCASSLTKGQGGDEQYFGPGTRLTVT.

The chain links TRBV25-1 to TRBJ2-1; D possibly uses TRBD1 or TRBD2 (6 bases each). Trimming shortened V by 4 bases and J by 5 bases, and 24 bases separated the two germline ends. Germline V lookup: CDR1 MGHDK, CDR2 SYGVNS. The CDR3 length is 18 residues. The CDR3 bases are TGTGCCAGCAGTGTCGCCGGAAGGGGGGCAGGGACTGACAATGAGCAGTTCTTC. Its translation: CASSVAGRGAGTDNEQFF.

The DNA for the CDR3 is TGTGCCAGTAGTCAGGGATCCAGGGATGGCTACACCTTC. It codes for CASSQGSRDGYTF. The chain carries TRBV19 and TRBJ1-2, with a tentative D call TRBD1 (5 bases). Trimming took off 5 bases at V and 6 bases at J, with 13 bases between the two ends. This CDR3 has 13 amino acids. Per the germline V gene, CDR1 is LNHDA and CDR2 is SQIVND (reference sequence).

V usage is TRBV6-5 and J usage is TRBJ2-2; D ambiguous. V was pared by 6 bases and J by 2 bases, with 13 bases between. The CDR3 length is 15 residues. Germline V CDR1 and CDR2: MNHEY, SVGAGI. CDR3 protein: CASSPRPGNTGELFF. The CDR3 DNA sequence: TGTGCCAGCAGCCCGCGGCCGGGTAACACCGGGGAGCTGTTTTTT.

The chain employs TRBV18 and TRBJ2-7, with 10 bases identical to TRBD2. This CDR3 contains 17 residues. V lost 2 bases to trimming and J lost 1 base; unmatched junction nucleotides: 8. The germline V gene encodes CDR1 KGHSH and CDR2 LQKENI. CDR3 bases: TGTGCCAGCTCACCATCGATGACTAGCGGGCTTTCCTACGAGCAGTACTTC. It encodes CASSPSMTSGLSYEQYF.

The V call is TRBV7-2, the J call TRBJ2-7; D might be TRBD1 (5 bases). There are 13 residues in the CDR3. Trimming took off 4 bases at V and 1 base at J, with 8 bases between the two ends. The germline CDR1 and CDR2 sequences are SGHTA and FQGNSA. CDR3 residues: CASSSGQSYEQYF. CDR3 nucleotide sequence: TGTGCCAGCAGCTCCGGACAATCCTACGAGCAGTACTTC.

The chain carries TRBV5-6 and TRBJ2-2; TRBD1 might be the D (6 bases). Germline lookup yields CDR1 SGHDT and CDR2 YYEEEE. The CDR3 runs 15 residues. V was pared by 4 bases and J by 7 bases, with 17 bases between. The CDR3, as DNA: TGTGCCAGCAGCCCGGGCGGCAGGGGAATCGGGGAGCTGTTTTTT. Amino acids: CASSPGGRGIGELFF.